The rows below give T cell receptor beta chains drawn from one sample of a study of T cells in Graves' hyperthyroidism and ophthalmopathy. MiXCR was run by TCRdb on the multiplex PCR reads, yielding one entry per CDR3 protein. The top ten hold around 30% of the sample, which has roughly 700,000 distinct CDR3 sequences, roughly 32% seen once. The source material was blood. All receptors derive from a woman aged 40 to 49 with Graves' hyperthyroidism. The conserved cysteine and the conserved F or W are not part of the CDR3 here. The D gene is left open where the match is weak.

cdr3_aa: ASSLAERDYGYT
v_call: TRBV12-3/TRBV12-4
j_call: TRBJ1-2
d_call: -

cdr3_aa: ASREPPLGNSPLH
v_call: TRBV7-9
j_call: TRBJ1-6
d_call: -

cdr3_aa: SGRTGDRYEQY
v_call: TRBV29-1
j_call: TRBJ2-7
d_call: TRBD1

cdr3_aa: AITSGQGDPGDTQY
v_call: TRBV10-3
j_call: TRBJ2-3
d_call: -

cdr3_aa: AWSVFATGAQH
v_call: TRBV30
j_call: TRBJ1-5
d_call: -

cdr3_aa: ASSMTGDEQY
v_call: TRBV5-1
j_call: TRBJ2-7
d_call: TRBD1

cdr3_aa: SARGQLGTYGYT
v_call: TRBV20-1
j_call: TRBJ1-2
d_call: -

cdr3_aa: SAGGTGFPYEQY
v_call: TRBV20-1
j_call: TRBJ2-7
d_call: TRBD1

cdr3_aa: ASIPGPGSATEAF
v_call: TRBV12-3/TRBV12-4
j_call: TRBJ1-1
d_call: -

cdr3_aa: ASSQDIGGYYGYT
v_call: TRBV3-1
j_call: TRBJ1-2
d_call: -

cdr3_aa: ASSVGGTGSYEQY
v_call: TRBV9
j_call: TRBJ2-7
d_call: -

cdr3_aa: ASSYSRGETNNSPLH
v_call: TRBV6-5
j_call: TRBJ1-6
d_call: -

cdr3_aa: ASSSSGGHSPLH
v_call: TRBV27
j_call: TRBJ1-6
d_call: -

cdr3_aa: ASSQEYRVNGEKLF
v_call: TRBV7-2
j_call: TRBJ1-4
d_call: -

cdr3_aa: ASSFGPGNTEAF
v_call: TRBV7-2
j_call: TRBJ1-1
d_call: -

cdr3_aa: ASSLAALLSHGYT
v_call: TRBV6-1
j_call: TRBJ1-2
d_call: -